The clone carrying this TCR beta chain has only one observation. Deletions cut 0 bases from V and 8 bases from J, with 16 bases between. The CDR3 extends over 16 amino acids. Germline assignment: CDR1 SGHDN and CDR2 FVKESK. The data belong to a study of PD-1 blockade in classical Hodgkin lymphoma. Stated time point: cycle 4 day 1 (C4D1), after more than 5 weeks of nivolumab. No patient escaped relapse after autologous stem cell transplantation, and brentuximab vedotin exposure varied. TCRdb's table, derived via immunoSEQ multiplex PCR, lists solely in-frame clones and lacks some. The table includes tens of thousands of clones, around 80% detected once.

Sequencing was performed on peripheral blood mononuclear cells (PBMCs), taken before the fourth cycle of nivolumab. The chain uses TRBV14 and TRBJ1-4; D is undetermined. The origin of this receptor is a human donor with classical Hodgkin lymphoma. CDR3 nucleotide sequence: TGTGCCAGCAGCCAAGATATACAAGGGCCGGGCGAAAAACTGTTTTTT. This sequence encodes CASSQDIQGPGEKLFF.